The T cell receptor beta chain described here comes from a study of Graves' ophthalmopathy and Graves' hyperthyroidism. Study observations and caveats: Using a 13-signature model, the authors split ophthalmopathy from stable hyperthyroidism, with about 90% sensitivity and 75% to 82% specificity. In predicting ophthalmopathy progression, the model reached approximately 71% sensitivity and 72.22% specificity.

The CDR3 has 11 amino acids. With 7 bases removed from V and 7 bases from J, the gap between germline ends came to 8 bases. Ophthalmopathy-affected donors exhibited moderate-to-severe activity, CAS ≥3, NOSPECS ≥4, and duration under 3 months. The authors used Ficoll-Paque density gradient centrifugation to separate PBMCs. The input was around 9.9 ml of fresh peripheral blood. The authors amplified TCR beta CDR3 regions from RNA transcripts. RT-PCR was first run with HTBI primers, then multiplex PCR in a second round. TCRdb re-called the multiplex PCR reads with MiXCR, one entry per CDR3 protein. This table has over 450,000 distinct CDR3 sequences, approximately 15% appearing once. This clonotype has ten or more counts. The antigen is undetermined.

The chain is built from TRBV12-3 or TRBV12-4 and TRBJ1-3; D unclear. The TCR sequence derives from a woman aged 25-40 years with Graves' ophthalmopathy. Specimen: blood. In DNA form, the CDR3 reads TGTGCCAGCAACAATTTTAACACCATATATTTT. Amino acid sequence: CASNNFNTIYF.